Following are 14 T cell receptor beta chains from one sample sequenced in a study of beta chain bispecific antibodies for T cell cancers. MiXCR was run by TCRdb on the 5' RACE reads, yielding one entry per CDR3 protein. The data show just over 20,000 distinct CDR3 sequences, under 3% seen once. Study observations and caveats: The leukemia cells, rather than normal T cells, gave most of the targeted TRBV signal.

Either OKT3 anti-CD3 antibody or CD3/CD28 beads expanded T cells from blood mononuclear cells over roughly 3 days. The antigens of these receptors remain unknown. Input material: healthy donor T cells cultured with leukemia cells. These TCRs come from a human donor in good health. Some clones in this sample may be carry-over from other donors' samples.

This clonotype was recorded at least ten times. The V call is TRBV27, the J call TRBJ2-2; no clear D. The CDR3 runs to 12 residues. V was cut by 5 bases and J by 5 bases, with 6 bases left in between. Germline-derived CDR1 and CDR2 are MNHEY and SMNVEV (reference sequence). This chain's CDR3 is CASSRATGELFF. The CDR3, as DNA: TGTGCCAGCAGTCGCGCTACCGGGGAGCTGTTTTTT.

This clonotype was recorded many times. The junction and the germline gene differ at one end; a read error may be behind it. The chain carries TRBV12-5 and TRBJ2-7; D is ambiguous. From germline, CDR1 is LGHNT and CDR2 FRNRAP. The CDR3 is 11 residues long. Here the CDR3 reads CASGLVLTLPF. CDR3 DNA: TGTGCTAGTGGTTTGGTTCTCACCCTGCCATTC.

This clonotype has ten or more counts. The chain recombines TRBV27 with TRBJ2-7; 9 bases align to TRBD1. CDR1 is MNHEY, CDR2 SMNVEV, per germline (reference sequence). The CDR3 is made up of 15 amino acids. V lost 4 bases, J lost 1 base, and 5 bases stayed unmatched. The CDR3 loop is CASSSGTGKSYEQYF. DNA for the CDR3: TGTGCCAGCAGTTCCGGGACAGGGAAATCCTACGAGCAGTACTTC.

The V call is TRBV27, the J call TRBJ1-6; 10 nucleotides line up with TRBD1. V shed 9 bases, J shed 9 bases, and the junction held 5 bases outside the gene matches. This CDR3 comprises 13 residues. Germline loops: CDR1 MNHEY, CDR2 SMNVEV (reference sequence). The CDR3 sequence is CASTDRGVSPLHF. For the CDR3, the DNA is TGTGCCAGTACGGACAGGGGGGTTTCACCCCTCCACTTT.

This clonotype was picked up many times. The rearrangement joins TRBV29-1 to TRBJ2-7, with a weak D call TRBD1 (5 bases). Germline assignment: CDR1 SQVTM and CDR2 ANQGSEA. The CDR3 is 12 amino acids. V lost 6 bases and J 5 bases, leaving 14 bases between the germline ends. Here the CDR3 DNA reads TGCAGCGTGACAGTACCCCGGGACGAGCAGTACTTC. Its protein product is CSVTVPRDEQYF.

This clonotype was observed at least ten times. This rearrangement joins TRBV11-2 to TRBJ2-3; D gene unclear. This CDR3 has 15 residues. From germline, CDR1 is SGHAT and CDR2 FQNNGV. The ends were cut back, 1 base at V and 4 bases at J, with 12 bases in the middle. Here the CDR3 reads CASSLVSGGSDTQYF. The DNA of the CDR3 is TGTGCCAGCAGCTTAGTGTCAGGTGGTTCAGATACGCAGTATTTT. The complete variable domain, with remaining parts taken from reference TRBV11-2 and TRBJ2-3, reads EAGVAQSPRYKIIEKRQSVAFWCNPISGHATLYWYQQILGQGPKLLIQFQNNGVVDDSQLPKDRFSAERLKGVDSTLKIQPAKLEDSAVYLCASSLVSGGSDTQYFGPGTRLTVL.

There are many counts of this clonotype. The rearrangement joins TRBV13 to TRBJ1-5; 11 bases map to TRBD1. J was trimmed by 2 bases and V by 4 bases; bases with no gene match: 1. The germline gives CDR1 PRHDT, CDR2 FYEKMQ (reference sequence). The CDR3 is 15 amino acids. This CDR3 is CASSSGQGGNQPQHF. CDR3 sequence (DNA): TGTGCCAGCAGCTCGGGACAGGGGGGCAATCAGCCCCAGCATTTT. Complete variable domain (other parts from reference TRBV13 and TRBJ1-5): AAGVIQSPRHLIKEKRETATLKCYPIPRHDTVYWYQQGPGQDPQFLISFYEKMQSDKGSIPDRFSAQQFSDYHSELNMSSLELGDSALYFCASSSGQGGNQPQHFGDGTRLSIL.

This clonotype is classed as medium-sized (0.01 to 0.1%). The CDR3 here is CAISESTGPGIYNEQFF. CDR3 sequence (DNA): TGTGCCATCAGTGAGTCGACGGGACCAGGAATCTACAATGAGCAGTTCTTC. This sequence joins TRBV10-3 and TRBJ2-1; perhaps D is TRBD1 or TRBD2 (5 bases each). The CDR3 is 17 residues long. Trimming shortened V by 0 bases and J by 3 bases, and 15 bases separated the two germline ends. Germline assignment: CDR1 ENHRY and CDR2 SYGVKD.

A few counts support this clonotype. This may stem from a read error, because a much larger clone lies one nucleotide away. This rearrangement joins TRBV27 to TRBJ1-4, with D possibly being TRBD1 (5 bases). The CDR3 is 13 amino acids. Germline V lookup: CDR1 MNHEY, CDR2 SMNVEV (reference sequence). CDR3 sequence: CASRGAVNEELFF. In DNA, the CDR3 is TGTGCCAGCAGAGGGGCGGTTAATGAAGAACTGTTTTTT.

This clonotype was observed at least ten times. The chain employs TRBV28 and TRBJ2-7, with TRBD1 identical over 7 bases. This CDR3 comprises 14 residues. The ends lost 7 bases at V and 2 bases at J; junction bases unmatched: 8. Germline CDR1 MDHEN, CDR2 SYDVKM. CDR3 protein: CASTRGDRAYEQYF. CDR3 DNA: TGTGCCAGCACCCGAGGGGACAGAGCCTACGAGCAGTACTTC.

This chain links TRBV19 with TRBJ1-1; 8 bases match TRBD1. V gave up 6 bases and J gave up 4 bases; unmatched junction bases: 4. The V gene's germline CDR1 is LNHDA and CDR2 SQIVND (reference sequence). The CDR3 consists of 13 residues. CDR3 in DNA: TGTGCCAGTAGGCCAGGGGGCATCACTGAAGCTTTCTTT. Its protein product is CASRPGGITEAFF.

This clonotype was seen ten or more times. The V gene is TRBV27, the J gene TRBJ2-3; a weak D match, TRBD1 (5 bases). Germline CDR1 and CDR2: MNHEY and SMNVEV (reference sequence). This CDR3 comprises 11 residues. Trimming pared 7 bases from V and 5 bases from J, leaving 7 bases between. CDR3 amino acids: CASTRGDTQYF. In DNA, the CDR3 is TGTGCCAGCACAAGGGGAGATACGCAGTATTTT.

This clonotype occurred many times. J is TRBJ2-7 and V is TRBV10-3; TRBD1 might be the D (5 bases). V lost 0 bases to trimming and J lost 1 base, with 25 bases between them. Germline V lookup: CDR1 ENHRY, CDR2 SYGVKD. The CDR3 consists of 20 residues. CDR3 sequence (DNA): TGTGCCATCAGTGAGTCTACTCTATCGTTGGTTTCTGACAGATCCTACGAGCAGTACTTC. Translation: CAISESTLSLVSDRSYEQYF.

This clonotype was seen many times. The chain joins TRBV2 to TRBJ1-1; D unclear. The V gene lost 2 bases and the J gene lost 5 bases, with 3 bases spanning the gap. This CDR3 comprises 11 residues. The V gene's germline CDR1 is SNHLY and CDR2 FYNNEI. Written as DNA, the CDR3 is TGTGCCAGCAGTGAACCGACTGAAGCTTTCTTT. It specifies CASSEPTEAFF. The whole variable domain, filled in from reference TRBV2 and TRBJ1-1, reads EPEVTQTPSHQVTQMGQEVILRCVPISNHLYFYWYRQILGQKVEFLVSFYNNEISEKSEIFDDQFSVERPDGSNFTLKIRSTKLEDSAMYFCASSEPTEAFFGQGTRLTVV.